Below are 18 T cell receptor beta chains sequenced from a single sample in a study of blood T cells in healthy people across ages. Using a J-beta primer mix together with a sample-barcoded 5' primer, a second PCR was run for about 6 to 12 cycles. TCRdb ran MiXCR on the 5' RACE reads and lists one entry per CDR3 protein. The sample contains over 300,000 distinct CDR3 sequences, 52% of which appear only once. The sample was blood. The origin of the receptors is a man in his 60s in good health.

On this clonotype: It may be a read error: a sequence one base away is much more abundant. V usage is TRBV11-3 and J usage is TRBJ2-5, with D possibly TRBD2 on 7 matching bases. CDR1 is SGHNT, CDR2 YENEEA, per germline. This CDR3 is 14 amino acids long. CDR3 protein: CASSVDGGLSEQYF. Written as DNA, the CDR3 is TGTGCCAGCAGCGTAGACGGGGGGCTTAGTGAGCAGTACTTC.

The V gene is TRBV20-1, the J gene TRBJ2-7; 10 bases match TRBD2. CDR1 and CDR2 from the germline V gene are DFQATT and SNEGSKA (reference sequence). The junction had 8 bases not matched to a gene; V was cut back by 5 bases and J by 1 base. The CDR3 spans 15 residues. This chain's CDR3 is CSAAASGSGSYEQYF. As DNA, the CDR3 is TGCAGTGCTGCCGCTAGCGGGAGTGGTTCCTACGAGCAGTACTTC.

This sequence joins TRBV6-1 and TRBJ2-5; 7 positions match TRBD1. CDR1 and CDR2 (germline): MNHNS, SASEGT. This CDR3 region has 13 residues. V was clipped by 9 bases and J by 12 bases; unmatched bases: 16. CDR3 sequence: CASGTGDTSLEYF. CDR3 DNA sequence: TGTGCCAGTGGAACAGGGGACACATCCCTGGAGTACTTC.

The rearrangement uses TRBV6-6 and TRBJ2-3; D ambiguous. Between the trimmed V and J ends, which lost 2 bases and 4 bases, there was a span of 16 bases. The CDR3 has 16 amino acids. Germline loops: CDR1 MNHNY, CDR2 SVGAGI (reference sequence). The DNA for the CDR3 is TGTGCCAGCAGTTACCCGGGTCATTTAGAGGCAGATACGCAGTATTTT. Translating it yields CASSYPGHLEADTQYF.

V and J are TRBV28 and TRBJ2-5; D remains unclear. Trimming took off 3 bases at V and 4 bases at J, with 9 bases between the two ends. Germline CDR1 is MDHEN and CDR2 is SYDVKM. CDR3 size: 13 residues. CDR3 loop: CASSFDARETQYF. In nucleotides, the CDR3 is TGTGCCAGCAGTTTTGATGCCCGAGAGACCCAGTACTTC. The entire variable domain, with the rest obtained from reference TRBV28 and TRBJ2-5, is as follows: DVKVTQSSRYLVKRTGEKVFLECVQDMDHENMFWYRQDPGLGLRLIYFSYDVKMKEKGDIPEGYSVSREKKERFSLILESASTNQTSMYLCASSFDARETQYFGPGTRLLVL.

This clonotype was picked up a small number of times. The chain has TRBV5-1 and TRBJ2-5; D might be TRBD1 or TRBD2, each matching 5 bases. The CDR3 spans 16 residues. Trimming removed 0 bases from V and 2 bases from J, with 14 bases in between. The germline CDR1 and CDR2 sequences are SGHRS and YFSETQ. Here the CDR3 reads CASSLGPGRPQETQYF. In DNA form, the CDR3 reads TGCGCCAGCAGCTTGGGTCCGGGACGGCCTCAAGAGACCCAGTACTTC.

The CDR3 nucleotides read TGTGCCATCAATAGCGGATCATCGGAGACCCAGTACTTC. Protein: CAINSGSSETQYF. The chain recombines TRBV10-3 with TRBJ2-5, with D tentatively TRBD2 (6 bases). The V gene lost 7 bases and the J gene lost 5 bases, with 14 bases spanning the gap. Germline V gene lookup returns CDR1 ENHRY and CDR2 SYGVKD. This CDR3 is 13 amino acids long.

The CDR3 reads CASSPRGPGTQYF. CDR3 bases: TGTGCCAGCAGCCCCCGGGGCCCCGGGACCCAGTACTTC. The chain uses TRBV11-1 and TRBJ2-5; D assignment may be TRBD1 or TRBD2 (5 bases each). CDR1 is SGHAT, CDR2 FQDESV, per germline (reference sequence). Trimming left V 5 bases short and J 7 bases short, with 14 bases between. This CDR3 has 13 amino acids.

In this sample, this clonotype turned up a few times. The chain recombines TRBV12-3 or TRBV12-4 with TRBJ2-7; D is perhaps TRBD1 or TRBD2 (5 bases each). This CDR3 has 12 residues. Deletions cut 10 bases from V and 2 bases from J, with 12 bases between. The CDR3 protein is CATRDQAYEQYF. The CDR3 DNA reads TGTGCCACCCGGGACCAGGCCTACGAGCAGTACTTC.

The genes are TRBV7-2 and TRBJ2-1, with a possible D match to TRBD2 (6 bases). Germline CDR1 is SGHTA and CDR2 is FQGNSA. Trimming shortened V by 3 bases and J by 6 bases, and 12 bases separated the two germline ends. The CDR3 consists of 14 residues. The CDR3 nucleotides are TGTGCCAGCAGCTTCCGGCAGCGGGTCAATGAGCAGTTCTTC. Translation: CASSFRQRVNEQFF.

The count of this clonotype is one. Here the CDR3 reads CATSIGGVQETQYF. CDR3 nucleotides: TGTGCCACCAGCATAGGGGGGGTTCAAGAGACCCAGTACTTC. The chain is built from TRBV15 and TRBJ2-5; possibly TRBD2 for D (7 bases). V was clipped by 4 bases and J by 2 bases, with 11 bases between them. From germline, CDR1 is LNHNV and CDR2 YYDKDF (reference sequence). The CDR3 sequence is 14 residues long.

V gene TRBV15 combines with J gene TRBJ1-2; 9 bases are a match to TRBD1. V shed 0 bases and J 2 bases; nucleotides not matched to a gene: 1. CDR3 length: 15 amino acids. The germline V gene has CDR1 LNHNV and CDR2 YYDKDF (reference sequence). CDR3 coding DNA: TGTGCCACCAGCAGAGAACAGGGGGCAAACTATGGCTACACCTTC. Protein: CATSREQGANYGYTF.

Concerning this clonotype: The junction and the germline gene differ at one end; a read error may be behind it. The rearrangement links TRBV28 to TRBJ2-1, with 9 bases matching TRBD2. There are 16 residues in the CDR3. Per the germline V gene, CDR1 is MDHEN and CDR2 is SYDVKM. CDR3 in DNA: TGTGCCGGCAGCCCTCCCGGGACTAGCTTAATTAATGAGCAGTTCTTC. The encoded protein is CAGSPPGTSLINEQFF.

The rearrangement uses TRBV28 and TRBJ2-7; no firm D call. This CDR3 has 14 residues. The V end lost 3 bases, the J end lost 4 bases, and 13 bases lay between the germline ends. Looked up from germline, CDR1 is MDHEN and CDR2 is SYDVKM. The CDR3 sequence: CASSFRNSRYEQYF. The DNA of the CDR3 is TGTGCCAGCAGTTTTCGCAACAGCCGTTACGAGCAGTACTTC.

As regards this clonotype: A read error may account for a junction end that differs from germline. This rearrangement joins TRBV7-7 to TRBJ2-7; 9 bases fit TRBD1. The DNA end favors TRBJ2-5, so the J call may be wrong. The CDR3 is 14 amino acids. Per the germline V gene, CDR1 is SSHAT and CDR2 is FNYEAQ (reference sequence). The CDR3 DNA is TGTGCTAGCAGCGCAGACAGGGGGGGAGAGACCCAGTACTTC. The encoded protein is CASSADRGGETQYF.

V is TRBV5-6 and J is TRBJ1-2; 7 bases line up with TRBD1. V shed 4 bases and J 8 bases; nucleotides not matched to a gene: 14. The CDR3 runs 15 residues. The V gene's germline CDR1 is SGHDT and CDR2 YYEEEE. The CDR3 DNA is TGTGCCAGCAGCGAAAGACAGGGATGGGCTGTCGGCTACACCTTC. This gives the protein CASSERQGWAVGYTF.

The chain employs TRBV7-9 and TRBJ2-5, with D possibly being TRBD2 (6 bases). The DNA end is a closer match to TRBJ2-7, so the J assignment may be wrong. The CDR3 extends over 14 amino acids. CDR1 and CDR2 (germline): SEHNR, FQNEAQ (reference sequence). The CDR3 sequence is CASSLNGREDEQYF. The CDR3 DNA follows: TGTGCCAGCAGCTTAAATGGCAGGGAGGACGAGCAGTACTTC.

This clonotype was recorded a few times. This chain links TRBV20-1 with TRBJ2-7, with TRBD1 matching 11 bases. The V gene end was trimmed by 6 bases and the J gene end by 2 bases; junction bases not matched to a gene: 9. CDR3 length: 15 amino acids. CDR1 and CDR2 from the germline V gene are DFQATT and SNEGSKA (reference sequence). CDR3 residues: CSAEIQGQGAYEQYF. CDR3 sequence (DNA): TGCAGTGCAGAGATCCAGGGACAGGGGGCCTACGAGCAGTACTTC.